This TCR beta chain was recorded in a study of blood T cells in healthy people across ages. Study-wide findings and caveats: The CMV status of each donor remained undetermined, and this could have confounded shifts in expanded clonotypes. Naive CD4+ cell counts and diversity both ran higher in long-lived than in aged donors.

This clonotype appeared a single time. The antigen is unknown. A junction end diverges from the germline sequence, so it may reflect a read error. CDR1 and CDR2 (germline): LGHDT, YNNKEL (reference sequence). CDR3 length equals 15 residues. Samples each had at least 5 micrograms of total RNA extracted. It was with a sample-barcoded 5' primer and a J-beta primer mix that a second PCR of roughly 6 to 11 cycles was run. TCRdb processed the 5' RACE reads anew with MiXCR; each CDR3 protein has one entry. The table shows around 1,900,000 distinct CDR3 sequences, with more than 35% occurring only once. The genes are TRBV3-1 and TRBJ1-4; 9 nucleotides agree with TRBD1. The source is a human donor in good health. The specimen was blood. CDR3 sequence: CASSPRTGVNGKLFF. The CDR3 region has the DNA TGTGCCAGCAGCCCCCGGACAGGGGTTAATGGAAAACTGTTTTTT.